This T cell receptor beta chain was sequenced during a study of blood T cells in healthy people across ages. This CDR3 is 12 amino acids long. The ends were cut back, 6 bases at V and 7 bases at J, with 16 bases in the middle. Per the germline V gene, CDR1 is DFQATT and CDR2 is SNEGSKA (reference sequence). Only a few counts were recorded for this clonotype. Combining a sample-barcoded 5' primer with a J-beta primer mix, a second PCR ran for roughly 6 to 12 cycles. A single record per CDR3 protein comes from TCRdb applying MiXCR to the 5' RACE reads. The sample has more than 1,400,000 distinct CDR3 sequences, about 43% seen once; the top ten hold 7.9%.

This clonotype was obtained from a woman between 18 and 30 years old in good health. The J gene is TRBJ2-7, the V gene TRBV20-1; D gene unclear. Sequencing input: blood. DNA of the CDR3: TGCAGTGCCCTCGGCGGCGGTTCGGAGCAGTACTTC. It codes for CSALGGGSEQYF.